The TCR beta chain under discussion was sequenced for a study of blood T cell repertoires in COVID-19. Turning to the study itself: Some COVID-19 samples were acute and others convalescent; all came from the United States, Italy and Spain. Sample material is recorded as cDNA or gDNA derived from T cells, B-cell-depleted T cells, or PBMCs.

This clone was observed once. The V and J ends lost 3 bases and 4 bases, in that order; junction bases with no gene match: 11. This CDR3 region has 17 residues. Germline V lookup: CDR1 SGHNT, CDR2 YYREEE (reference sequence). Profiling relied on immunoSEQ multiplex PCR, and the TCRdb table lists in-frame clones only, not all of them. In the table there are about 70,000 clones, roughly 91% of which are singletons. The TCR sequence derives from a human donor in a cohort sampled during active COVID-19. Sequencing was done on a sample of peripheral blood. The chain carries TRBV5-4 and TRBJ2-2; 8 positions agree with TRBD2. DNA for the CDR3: TGTGCCAGCAGCTCGGCCGCGGGAGGACGAAGCACCGGGGAGCTGTTTTTT. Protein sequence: CASSSAAGGRSTGELFF.